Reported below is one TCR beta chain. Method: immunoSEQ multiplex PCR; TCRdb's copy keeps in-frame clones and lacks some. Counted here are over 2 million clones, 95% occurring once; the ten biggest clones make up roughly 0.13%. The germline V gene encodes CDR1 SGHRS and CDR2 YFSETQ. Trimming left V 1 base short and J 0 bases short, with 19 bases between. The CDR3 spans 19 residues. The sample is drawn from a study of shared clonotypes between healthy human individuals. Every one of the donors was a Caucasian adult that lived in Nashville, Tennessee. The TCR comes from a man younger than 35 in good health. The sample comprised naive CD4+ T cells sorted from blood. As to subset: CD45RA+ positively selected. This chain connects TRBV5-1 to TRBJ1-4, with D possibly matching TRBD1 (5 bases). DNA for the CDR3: TGCGCCAGCAGCTTGTGGCCCCGGGGGGAGTTTGCAACTAATGAAAAACTGTTTTTT. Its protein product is CASSLWPRGEFATNEKLFF.